Below, 25 T cell receptor beta chains from the same sample are listed, as sequenced in a study of shared clonotypes between healthy human individuals. CD45RO-negative, CCR7-positively selected cells formed the naive CD8 fraction, excluding terminally differentiated effector memory CD45RA+ cells. Measured with immunoSEQ multiplex PCR; TCRdb has only the in-frame clones, and not every one. The sample has about 2.1 million clones, roughly 91% seen once. The sequencing sample was made of naive CD8+ T cells from PBMCs. These receptors originate from a man aged 18 to 29 in good health. Some clones in this sample may be carry-over from other donors' samples.

This rearrangement joins TRBV7-2 to TRBJ1-1; no clear D. Germline-derived CDR1 and CDR2 are SGHTA and FQGNSA. This CDR3 comprises 12 residues. Trimming left V 6 bases short and J 5 bases short, with 10 bases between. CDR3 loop: CASSIRDTEAFF. The CDR3 DNA reads TGTGCCAGCAGTATAAGGGATACTGAAGCTTTCTTT. Complete variable domain (other parts from reference TRBV7-2 and TRBJ1-1): GAGVSQSPSNKVTEKGKDVELRCDPISGHTALYWYRQSLGQGLEFLIYFQGNSAPDKSGLPSDRFSAERTGGSVSTLTIQRTQQEDSAVYLCASSIRDTEAFFGQGTRLTVV.

About this clone: An end of the junction differs from the germline gene, which may be a read error. Distinct nucleotide sequences in the sample also encode this CDR3. The chain couples TRBV5-4 to TRBJ2-7; D is unresolved. From germline, CDR1 is SGHNT and CDR2 YYREEE (reference sequence). This CDR3 is built from 12 residues. CDR3 coding DNA: TGTGCCAGCAGTTTGGGCGGCTACGAGCAGTACTTC. Its translation: CASSLGGYEQYF.

This chain joins TRBV6-1 and TRBJ2-3; D is undetermined. Germline values: CDR1 MNHNS, CDR2 SASEGT. Trimming cost V 8 bases and J 1 base, with 16 bases left between them. The CDR3 length is 15 residues. CDR3 sequence: CASWGLAERTDTQYF. The CDR3 region has the DNA TGTGCCAGCTGGGGTCTCGCGGAACGCACAGATACGCAGTATTTT.

This chain uses TRBV9 with TRBJ1-2; 7 bases agree with TRBD1. This CDR3 has 16 residues. Trimming cost V 0 bases and J 3 bases; bases outside gene matches: 8. CDR1 is SGDLS, CDR2 YYNGEE, per germline. Written as DNA, the CDR3 is TGTGCCAGCAGCGTAGTTGGGGCAGGGGGTCACTATGGCTACACCTTC. It codes for CASSVVGAGGHYGYTF.

On this clone: Distinct nucleotide sequences in the sample also encode this CDR3. This chain joins TRBV9 and TRBJ2-1; no clear D. The V and J ends lost 0 bases and 0 bases respectively, with 7 bases between them. The CDR3 is made up of 15 amino acids. CDR1 is SGDLS, CDR2 YYNGEE, per germline. CDR3 in amino acids: CASSVARSSYNEQFF. The DNA of the CDR3 is TGTGCCAGCAGCGTAGCGAGAAGCTCCTACAATGAGCAGTTCTTC.

The genes are TRBV2 and TRBJ1-2; D remains ambiguous. Germline V lookup: CDR1 SNHLY, CDR2 FYNNEI. This CDR3 has 13 residues. Trimming took off 6 bases at V and 0 bases at J, with 8 bases between the two ends. CDR3 coding DNA: TGTGCCAGCAGCAAGTGGGCTAACTATGGCTACACCTTC. Translated, it gives CASSKWANYGYTF.

This rearrangement joins TRBV10-3 to TRBJ2-2; D unresolved. Germline-derived CDR1 and CDR2 are ENHRY and SYGVKD. This CDR3 comprises 13 residues. V was trimmed by 4 bases and J by 6 bases, leaving 9 bases between them. CDR3 amino acids: CAISVVEPGELFF. The CDR3, as DNA: TGTGCCATCAGTGTTGTCGAGCCCGGGGAGCTGTTTTTT.

This clone has more than one count but fewer than ten. The chain recombines TRBV29-1 with TRBJ1-1; D gene unclear. Between the trimmed V and J ends, which lost 8 bases and 5 bases, there was a span of 12 bases. The CDR3 consists of 11 residues. CDR1 SQVTM and CDR2 ANQGSEA come from the germline V gene. DNA of the CDR3: TGCAGCACACGCCTGGGGACTGAAGCTTTCTTT. Translating gives CSTRLGTEAFF.

To note about this clone: The sample holds other DNA sequences that translate to the same CDR3. The chain employs TRBV7-3 and TRBJ2-1; D gene uncertain. The CDR3 sequence is 16 residues long. Germline-derived CDR1 and CDR2 are SGHTA and FQGTGA. V lost 0 bases to trimming and J lost 0 bases, with 9 bases between them. CDR3 region: CASSLTGGSSYNEQFF. In DNA, the CDR3 is TGTGCCAGCAGCTTAACCGGCGGAAGCTCCTACAATGAGCAGTTCTTC.

The rearrangement uses TRBV7-9 and TRBJ1-4; D is perhaps TRBD1 (6 bases). V lost 3 bases, J lost 4 bases, and 15 bases lay in between. Germline CDR1 SEHNR, CDR2 FQNEAQ (reference sequence). The CDR3 has 16 amino acids. The CDR3 DNA sequence: TGTGCCAGCAGCTTTCAGCGGACAGCCGATAATGAAAAACTGTTTTTT. Its translation: CASSFQRTADNEKLFF.

Comment on this clone: Different DNA sequences within this sample yield the same CDR3. The chain recombines TRBV9 with TRBJ2-1; TRBD2 matches 11 bases. The V gene end was trimmed by 0 bases and the J gene end by 4 bases; junction bases not matched to a gene: 3. Germline lookup yields CDR1 SGDLS and CDR2 YYNGEE. The CDR3 sequence is 16 residues long. The CDR3 protein is CASSVAGLAGYNEQFF. In DNA, the CDR3 is TGTGCCAGCAGCGTAGCAGGACTAGCGGGTTACAATGAGCAGTTCTTC.

This clone turned up a few times. This sequence joins TRBV5-6 and TRBJ1-1; D not certain. CDR3 length: 12 amino acids. The germline V gene has CDR1 SGHDT and CDR2 YYEEEE. Trimming cost V 0 bases and J 7 bases, with 7 bases left between them. CDR3 sequence (DNA): TGTGCCAGCAGCTTGGCCCCGAATGAAGCTTTCTTT. Protein: CASSLAPNEAFF. Full variable domain (rest looked up from reference TRBV5-6 and TRBJ1-1): DAGVTQSPTHLIKTRGQQVTLRCSPKSGHDTVSWYQQALGQGPQFIFQYYEEEERQRGNFPDRFSGHQFPNYSSELNVNALLLGDSALYLCASSLAPNEAFFGQGTRLTVV.

The chain has TRBV9 and TRBJ2-7; D remains ambiguous. Trimming left V 0 bases short and J 1 base short, with 11 bases between. The CDR3 extends over 15 amino acids. The germline CDR1 and CDR2 sequences are SGDLS and YYNGEE. The CDR3 sequence: CASSVVAEPSYEQYF. The CDR3, as DNA: TGTGCCAGCAGCGTAGTGGCAGAACCTTCCTACGAGCAGTACTTC.

This chain joins TRBV15 and TRBJ2-1; maybe TRBD1 (8 bases). This CDR3 has 15 amino acids. Germline assignment: CDR1 LNHNV and CDR2 YYDKDF (reference sequence). V was pared by 5 bases and J by 4 bases, with 15 bases between. Here the CDR3 DNA reads TGTGCCACCAGCTCAGGGGGCGGGGGTTACAATGAGCAGTTCTTC. This encodes CATSSGGGGYNEQFF.

The J gene is TRBJ2-7, the V gene TRBV6-1; D tentatively reads TRBD1 or TRBD2 (6 bases each). Germline CDR1 is MNHNS and CDR2 is SASEGT. The CDR3 spans 14 residues. V lost 2 bases and J 6 bases, leaving 14 bases between the germline ends. CDR3 loop: CASSEWGANGEQYF. CDR3 coding DNA: TGTGCCAGCAGTGAATGGGGGGCGAATGGCGAGCAGTACTTC.

The chain is built from TRBV7-7 and TRBJ2-5; TRBD2 matches at 10 bases. The length of the CDR3 is 15 residues. CDR1 is SSHAT and CDR2 is FNYEAQ in the germline V gene (reference sequence). V was pared by 5 bases and J by 4 bases, with 7 bases of the junction left unmatched. The CDR3 bases are TGTGCCAGCAGCCGGACTAGCGGAATTCCAGAGACCCAGTACTTC. Amino acid sequence: CASSRTSGIPETQYF.

V usage is TRBV7-9 and J usage is TRBJ2-3; 9 bases are a match to TRBD1. The CDR3 runs to 14 residues. V shed 4 bases and J 3 bases; nucleotides not matched to a gene: 2. Germline lookup yields CDR1 SEHNR and CDR2 FQNEAQ (reference sequence). The CDR3 sequence is CASSSGTGTDTQYF. DNA of the CDR3: TGTGCCAGCAGCTCAGGGACAGGGACAGATACGCAGTATTTT.

In DNA form, the CDR3 reads TGTGCCAGCAGTACGCCGGGACAGGGGGCGGGTCAGCCCCAGCATTTT. As protein: CASSTPGQGAGQPQHF. The chain links TRBV6-6 to TRBJ1-5, with TRBD1 matching 12 bases. Losses at the gene ends were 5 bases for V and 6 bases for J; bases not matched to a gene: 8. CDR3 length equals 16 residues. Germline V gene sequence: CDR1 MNHNY, CDR2 SVGAGI (reference sequence).

The chain joins TRBV10-3 to TRBJ2-7; maybe TRBD2 (7 bases). CDR3 length: 16 amino acids. V lost 11 bases and J 0 bases, leaving 23 bases between the germline ends. Germline V lookup: CDR1 ENHRY, CDR2 SYGVKD. The CDR3 region is CAAARGEGEVSYEQYF. CDR3 nucleotides: TGTGCCGCCGCGAGGGGGGAGGGGGAAGTCTCCTACGAGCAGTACTTC.

This chain connects TRBV30 to TRBJ2-1; D not resolved. The CDR3 length is 15 residues. Germline CDR1 reads GTSNPN; CDR2 reads SVGIG (reference sequence). V was cut by 0 bases and J by 0 bases, with 9 bases left in between. CDR3 loop: CAWSVVPRSYNEQFF. CDR3 in DNA: TGTGCCTGGAGTGTCGTACCCCGCTCCTACAATGAGCAGTTCTTC. The entire variable domain, with the rest obtained from reference TRBV30 and TRBJ2-1, is as follows: SQTIHQWPATLVQPVGSPLSLECTVEGTSNPNLYWYRQAAGRGLQLLFYSVGIGQISSEVPQNLSASRPQDRQFILSSKKLLLSDSGFYLCAWSVVPRSYNEQFFGPGTRLTVL.

DNA of the CDR3: TGTGCCAGCAGTGAAGAGTCACGTACGGTCGGGGCGAATGAGCAGTTCTTC. Protein sequence: CASSEESRTVGANEQFF. The rearrangement joins TRBV2 to TRBJ2-1, with D possibly being TRBD1 or TRBD2 (5 bases each). The V end was cut by 1 base, the J end by 7 bases, with 20 bases between. The CDR3 sequence is 17 residues long. Germline CDR1 SNHLY, CDR2 FYNNEI.

The chain employs TRBV5-6 and TRBJ2-7; no clear D gene. This CDR3 has 13 residues. Germline V gene data show CDR1 as SGHDT and CDR2 as YYEEEE. Deletions cut 4 bases from V and 4 bases from J, with 12 bases between. In DNA, the CDR3 is TGTGCCAGCAGCCTTCATGACGGGTACGAGCAGTACTTC. As protein: CASSLHDGYEQYF.

The rearrangement links TRBV5-6 to TRBJ2-7, with a tentative D call TRBD2 (6 bases). Trimming removed 4 bases at V and 6 bases at J, with 20 bases between. The CDR3 has 15 residues. Germline loops: CDR1 SGHDT, CDR2 YYEEEE. The CDR3 region has the DNA TGTGCCAGCAGCCAGGTGAGCAGGGAGGAAGGCGAGCAGTACTTC. As protein: CASSQVSREEGEQYF.

This clone has just one count. This rearrangement joins TRBV11-3 to TRBJ2-7; 7 bases align to TRBD2. The CDR3 is 16 amino acids. The V and J ends lost 1 base and 5 bases, in that order; junction bases with no gene match: 11. Germline V gene sequence: CDR1 SGHNT, CDR2 YENEEA. Here the CDR3 reads CASSLGAAWGGDEQYF. CDR3 in DNA: TGTGCCAGCAGCTTAGGTGCCGCCTGGGGAGGGGACGAGCAGTACTTC.

The rearrangement joins TRBV30 to TRBJ2-7; 9 nucleotides line up with TRBD2. CDR1 GTSNPN and CDR2 SVGIG come from the germline V gene (reference sequence). This CDR3 contains 13 residues. V trimming: 6 bases; J trimming: 2 bases; junction bases outside the gene matches: 5. This chain's CDR3 is CACLAGGTYEQYF. The CDR3 nucleotides read TGTGCCTGCCTGGCGGGAGGGACCTACGAGCAGTACTTC.